Described below is a single T cell receptor beta chain sequence and its context. Its cognate antigen is unknown. The record originates from a study of OX40 agonist ivuxolimab in advanced cancers. On the study more broadly: In this cohort, patients received ivuxolimab, an agonistic anti-OX40 (CD134) antibody. Study conclusions and caveats: On average, CD8+ T cells showed a greater number of expanded clones than CD4+.

Anyone with autoimmune disease history or systemic immunosuppression was excluded. Profiling relied on immunoSEQ multiplex PCR, and the TCRdb table lists in-frame clones only, not all of them. The sample lists 85,000 to 90,000 clones, 92% occurring once. Between the trimmed V and J ends, which lost 3 bases and 7 bases, there was a span of 13 bases. Germline assignment: CDR1 SQVTM and CDR2 ANQGSEA. CDR3 length: 12 amino acids. The receptor's source is an adult with an advanced solid tumor such as melanoma, head and neck, liver or kidney cancer. The sequenced sample was CD4+ or CD8+ T cells sorted from blood, obtained in a trial of the OX40 agonist ivuxolimab. V is TRBV29-1 and J is TRBJ2-7; tentative D call: TRBD2 (6 bases). CDR3 bases: TGCAGCGTTGAGGGGGGACGGACAGAGCAGTACTTC. Amino acids: CSVEGGRTEQYF.